This entry concerns a single TCR beta chain. As yet, its antigen is unknown. This sample is part of a study of PD-1 blockade in classical Hodgkin lymphoma. Whole-study results and caveats: Researchers reported that CD4+ TCR diversity, though not CD8+, rose significantly by C4D1. Complete responders had baseline diversity similar to newly diagnosed patients. Relative to healthy donors, newly diagnosed patients reportedly had lower baseline TCR diversity, which was reported as lower still in relapsed/refractory patients.

TCRdb's copy holds only in-frame clones and misses some; the assay was immunoSEQ multiplex PCR. The top ten hold 2.5% to 3.5% of the sample, which has about 25,000 clones, 80% seen once. Time point noted: cycle 4 day 1 (C4D1), after more than five weeks of nivolumab. Patients all relapsed after autologous stem cell transplantation, and there was variation in brentuximab vedotin exposure. Magnetic negative selection was used to purify CD4+ T cells from thawed PBMCs. This CDR3 contains 14 residues. V gave up 5 bases and J gave up 3 bases, with 13 bases separating them. From germline, CDR1 is SGHAT and CDR2 FQNNGV.

The chain employs TRBV11-2 and TRBJ1-1; D is undetermined. The TCR was taken from a human donor with classical Hodgkin lymphoma. Sample: CD4+ T cells from blood, taken before the fourth cycle of nivolumab. CDR3 in amino acids: CASSTQPHDTEAFF. CDR3 bases: TGTGCCAGCAGCACTCAGCCCCACGACACTGAAGCTTTCTTT. The complete variable domain, with remaining parts taken from reference TRBV11-2 and TRBJ1-1, reads EAGVAQSPRYKIIEKRQSVAFWCNPISGHATLYWYQQILGQGPKLLIQFQNNGVVDDSQLPKDRFSAERLKGVDSTLKIQPAKLEDSAVYLCASSTQPHDTEAFFGQGTRLTVV.